The 22 T cell receptor beta chains below were found in one sample sequenced in a study of blood T cell repertoires in COVID-19. The table came from immunoSEQ multiplex PCR; TCRdb's copy has only in-frame clones and leaves some out. The top ten clones hold 1.4% to 1.5% of a sample with roughly 76,000 clones, 90% of them seen once. The sample was peripheral blood. These receptors were obtained from a man aged 45 to 65 with acute or convalescent COVID-19.

This sequence joins TRBV29-1 and TRBJ2-1; 8 bases match TRBD1. This CDR3 is built from 14 residues. Germline CDR1 SQVTM, CDR2 ANQGSEA. The V gene end was trimmed by 7 bases and the J gene end by 3 bases; junction bases not matched to a gene: 8. CDR3 residues: CSALGQGVYNEQFF. For the CDR3, the DNA is TGCAGCGCCTTAGGACAGGGAGTCTACAATGAGCAGTTCTTC.

The chain is built from TRBV5-4 and TRBJ2-1, with 9 bases fitting TRBD1. The CDR3 has 15 amino acids. V lost 0 bases and J lost 9; bases outside the gene matches: 7. CDR1 and CDR2 from the germline V gene are SGHNT and YYREEE (reference sequence). CDR3 in amino acids: CASSLGDRDVGEQFF. Written as DNA, the CDR3 is TGTGCCAGCAGCTTGGGGGACAGGGATGTGGGTGAGCAGTTCTTC.

The chain recombines TRBV15 with TRBJ2-5; 8 nucleotides align to TRBD1. The germline CDR1 and CDR2 sequences are LNHNV and YYDKDF (reference sequence). Losses at the gene ends were 1 base for V and 3 bases for J; bases not matched to a gene: 4. The CDR3 is made up of 15 amino acids. CDR3 amino acids: CATSRGTGGKETQYF. DNA of the CDR3: TGTGCCACCAGCAGAGGTACAGGGGGAAAAGAGACCCAGTACTTC.

This clone was seen only a few times. J is TRBJ1-1 and V is TRBV24-1; D gene uncertain. This CDR3 spans 13 amino acids. Germline V gene sequence: CDR1 KGHDR, CDR2 SFDVKD. The ends were cut back, 5 bases at V and 0 bases at J, with 6 bases in the middle. The CDR3 sequence is CATSVGLNTEAFF. As DNA, the CDR3 is TGTGCCACCAGTGTCGGTCTGAACACTGAAGCTTTCTTT.

Only one count was recorded for this clone. The chain links TRBV9 to TRBJ2-1, with 7 bases matching TRBD1. CDR3 size: 18 residues. J gave up 4 bases and V 4 bases, and 17 bases lay outside the gene matches. Germline loops: CDR1 SGDLS, CDR2 YYNGEE. Written as DNA, the CDR3 is TGTGCCAGCAGCCCCCGGGACAGTCAAACAGGGGTATACAATGAGCAGTTCTTC. Protein product: CASSPRDSQTGVYNEQFF.

J is TRBJ1-5 and V is TRBV28; D remains ambiguous. V was pared by 5 bases and J by 2 bases, with 10 bases between. Germline values: CDR1 MDHEN, CDR2 SYDVKM. The CDR3 totals 14 residues. CDR3 sequence: CASSPQIGNQPQHF. The CDR3 nucleotides are TGTGCCAGCAGTCCACAAATCGGCAATCAGCCCCAGCATTTT.

The chain joins TRBV7-2 to TRBJ1-2; no clear D gene. With 1 base removed from V and 7 bases from J, the gap between germline ends came to 10 bases. Germline assignment: CDR1 SGHTA and CDR2 FQGNSA. The CDR3 consists of 13 residues. CDR3 coding DNA: TGTGCCAGCAGCTTAGGAGTGGAGGGTGGCTACACCTTC. Amino acid sequence: CASSLGVEGGYTF.

This rearrangement joins TRBV7-2 to TRBJ2-3; 8 bases map to TRBD2. CDR3 length: 16 amino acids. Trimming took 4 bases from V and 0 from J; bases not matched to a gene: 6. Germline lookup yields CDR1 SGHTA and CDR2 FQGNSA. The CDR3 is CASSSSPSGSTDTQYF. The CDR3 bases are TGTGCCAGCAGCTCCTCCCCTAGCGGGAGCACAGATACGCAGTATTTT.

The gene calls are TRBV4-3 and TRBJ1-2, with D perhaps TRBD1 (5 bases). V was trimmed by 4 bases and J by 3 bases, leaving 9 bases between them. Germline CDR1 reads LGHNA; CDR2 reads YSLEER. This CDR3 has 13 residues. CDR3 protein: CASSLGQDYGYTF. The DNA for the CDR3 is TGCGCCAGCAGCCTCGGACAAGACTATGGCTACACCTTC.

This chain uses TRBV9 with TRBJ2-7; 9 bases align to TRBD2. This CDR3 region has 15 residues. Germline V lookup: CDR1 SGDLS, CDR2 YYNGEE. Losses at the gene ends were 0 bases for V and 4 bases for J; bases not matched to a gene: 5. The CDR3 nucleotides are TGTGCCAGCAGCGTAGATTATAGCGGGAGTTACGAGCAGTACTTC. As protein: CASSVDYSGSYEQYF.

CDR3 in amino acids: CSVDPGNEQFF. The CDR3 DNA follows: TGCAGCGTTGACCCGGGCAATGAGCAGTTCTTC. The V call is TRBV29-1, the J call TRBJ2-1; D not resolved. This CDR3 comprises 11 residues. Germline CDR1 SQVTM, CDR2 ANQGSEA. Trimming removed 3 bases at V and 6 bases at J, with 6 bases between.

This chain joins TRBV28 and TRBJ2-4; weak D call: TRBD2 (6 bases). Trimming took 3 bases from V and 13 from J, leaving 19 bases between them. The germline V gene has CDR1 MDHEN and CDR2 SYDVKM. The CDR3 spans 14 residues. The CDR3 here is CASSFSRRDDQQYF. Written as DNA, the CDR3 is TGTGCCAGCAGTTTCTCGCGGAGGGATGACCAACAGTACTTC.

This chain connects TRBV4-1 to TRBJ2-5; 7 positions agree with TRBD1. The J segment lost 1 base and the V segment lost 4 bases, leaving 6 bases of the junction unmatched. Looked up from germline, CDR1 is MGHRA and CDR2 is YSYEKL. The CDR3 has 15 residues. The CDR3 DNA reads TGCGCCAGCAGCCGAACCGGGACAGTCCAAGAGACCCAGTACTTC. This gives the protein CASSRTGTVQETQYF.

This clone was found once. The CDR3 sequence: CASRILLGQGMNEQFF. The CDR3 region has the DNA TGTGCCAGCAGAATTTTGTTGGGACAGGGTATGAATGAGCAGTTCTTC. The chain couples TRBV28 to TRBJ2-1; TRBD1 matches 9 bases. Germline assignment: CDR1 MDHEN and CDR2 SYDVKM. CDR3 size: 16 residues. Trimming cost V 6 bases and J 7 bases; bases outside gene matches: 13. The complete variable domain, with remaining parts taken from reference TRBV28 and TRBJ2-1, reads DVKVTQSSRYLVKRTGEKVFLECVQDMDHENMFWYRQDPGLGLRLIYFSYDVKMKEKGDIPEGYSVSREKKERFSLILESASTNQTSMYLCASRILLGQGMNEQFFGPGTRLTVL.

The chain has TRBV5-1 and TRBJ2-1; D is unresolved. Trimming cost V 1 base and J 9 bases, with 5 bases left between them. CDR1 and CDR2 from the germline V gene are SGHRS and YFSETQ. There are 11 residues in the CDR3. The CDR3 DNA reads TGCGCCAGCAGCTTGTATAGTGAGCAGTTCTTC. Translation gives CASSLYSEQFF. Based on the CDR3 plus reference TRBV5-1 and TRBJ2-1, the full variable domain is KAGVTQTPRYLIKTRGQQVTLSCSPISGHRSVSWYQQTPGQGLQFLFEYFSETQRNKGNFPGRFSGRQFSNSRSEMNVSTLELGDSALYLCASSLYSEQFFGPGTRLTVL.

The chain has TRBV2 and TRBJ2-5; perhaps TRBD1 as D (5 bases). There are 18 residues in the CDR3. From germline, CDR1 is SNHLY and CDR2 FYNNEI. V lost 3 bases and J lost 2, with 22 bases in between. In nucleotides, the CDR3 is TGTGCCAGCAGTGATTCGGGCAGGGCCAACAGACCACAAGAGACCCAGTACTTC. This codes for CASSDSGRANRPQETQYF.

This chain connects TRBV14 to TRBJ1-1; TRBD1 agrees at 7 bases. The germline CDR1 and CDR2 sequences are SGHDN and FVKESK. V was pared by 5 bases and J by 2 bases, with 11 bases of the junction left unmatched. This CDR3 contains 16 residues. For the CDR3, the DNA is TGTGCCAGCAGCGATAGGACAGGTTCCCTTAACACTGAAGCTTTCTTT. Protein product: CASSDRTGSLNTEAFF.

The V call is TRBV7-8, the J call TRBJ1-6, with no clear D. The CDR3 is 14 amino acids. CDR1 is SGHVS, CDR2 FQNEAQ, per germline. Trimming shortened V by 5 bases and J by 2 bases, and 7 bases separated the two germline ends. The CDR3 DNA reads TGTGCCAGCAGCCCCGGGGCCTATAATTCACCCCTCCACTTT. Protein product: CASSPGAYNSPLHF. Together with reference TRBV7-8 and TRBJ1-6, the CDR3 gives the full variable domain: GAGVSQSPRYKVAKRGQDVALRCDPISGHVSLFWYQQALGQGPEFLTYFQNEAQLDKSGLPSDRFFAERPEGSVSTLKIQRTQQEDSAVYLCASSPGAYNSPLHFGNGTRLTVT.

This chain links TRBV5-8 with TRBJ2-2; D not resolved. Looked up from germline, CDR1 is SGHTS and CDR2 is YDEGEE. The germline V and J ends were trimmed by 4 bases and 4 bases, with 8 bases remaining between them. CDR3 size: 13 residues. The CDR3, as DNA: TGTGCCAGCAGCCAGGTCGGCACCGGGGAGCTGTTTTTT. Protein sequence: CASSQVGTGELFF.

The rearrangement joins TRBV25-1 to TRBJ1-1, with TRBD1 identical over 8 bases. Germline V gene lookup returns CDR1 MGHDK and CDR2 SYGVNS. The V gene end was trimmed by 7 bases and the J gene end by 4 bases; junction bases not matched to a gene: 5. This CDR3 region has 13 residues. The DNA for the CDR3 is TGTGCCAGCATGAGACAGGGGATCACTGAAGCTTTCTTT. Translation gives CASMRQGITEAFF.

The chain is built from TRBV28 and TRBJ1-5; 7 nucleotides align to TRBD1. The germline gives CDR1 MDHEN, CDR2 SYDVKM. Trimming at V came to 5 bases and at J to 4 bases, leaving 14 bases not matched to a gene. This CDR3 contains 17 residues. CDR3 nucleotide sequence: TGTGCCAGCAGTCCCTCGGGGACAGTCTTTTATAATCAGCCCCAGCATTTT. Protein sequence: CASSPSGTVFYNQPQHF.

The genes are TRBV27 and TRBJ2-7; 7 bases are a match to TRBD2. V gave up 6 bases and J gave up 1 base; unmatched junction bases: 3. This CDR3 comprises 13 residues. The germline gives CDR1 MNHEY, CDR2 SMNVEV (reference sequence). The CDR3 coding sequence is TGTGCCAGCAGGGGAGGGGATTCCTACGAGCAGTACTTC. Translation: CASRGGDSYEQYF.